This TCR beta chain stems from a study of radiotherapy plus CTLA-4 blockade in lung cancer. Study observations and caveats: Some TCR clones had been derived from tumors. These clones expanded in peripheral blood after radiotherapy plus ipilimumab.

Germline loops: CDR1 LNHDA, CDR2 SQIVND (reference sequence). Trimming removed 7 bases at V and 5 bases at J, with 12 bases between. The CDR3 is 13 residues long. Libraries were prepared by immunoSEQ multiplex PCR; TCRdb keeps only in-frame clonotypes and omits some of them. The top ten hold around 0.79% of the sample, which has tens of thousands of clones, about four fifths seen once. Alongside CTLA-4 blockade with ipilimumab, patients with chemo-refractory metastatic non-small-cell lung cancer received focal radiation. As regards this clone: The antigen is not known.

This receptor was identified in a human donor with non-small cell lung cancer who had stable disease on radiotherapy plus ipilimumab. V is TRBV19 and J is TRBJ1-5; D ambiguous. Sequenced here: peripheral blood, sampled from a patient treated with radiotherapy plus ipilimumab. The CDR3 region has the DNA TGTGCCAGTACCGTCTCGGGAGATCAGCCCCAGCATTTT. Protein product: CASTVSGDQPQHF.